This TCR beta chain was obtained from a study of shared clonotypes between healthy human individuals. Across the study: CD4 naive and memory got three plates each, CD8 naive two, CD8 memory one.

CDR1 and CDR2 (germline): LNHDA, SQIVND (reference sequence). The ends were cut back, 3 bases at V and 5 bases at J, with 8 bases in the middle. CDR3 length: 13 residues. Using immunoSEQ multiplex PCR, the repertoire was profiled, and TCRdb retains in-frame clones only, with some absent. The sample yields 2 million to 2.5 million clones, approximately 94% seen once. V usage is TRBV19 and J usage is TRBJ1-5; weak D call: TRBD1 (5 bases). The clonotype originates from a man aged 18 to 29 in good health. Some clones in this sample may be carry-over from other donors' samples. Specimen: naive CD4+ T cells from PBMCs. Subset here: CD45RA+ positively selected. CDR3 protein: CASSIRDHQPQHF. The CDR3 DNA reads TGTGCCAGTAGTATCAGGGACCATCAGCCCCAGCATTTT.